A single sample is the source of the 2 T cell receptor beta chains below, sequenced in a study of human T cells and chemical hapten exposure. TCRdb passed the RACE reads through MiXCR, listing each CDR3 protein once. Among 330,000 or so distinct CDR3 sequences listed, just under 6.5% were seen once. Time point reported: patch test 2, 6 weeks after DPC sensitization. As to treatment: therapeutic diphenylcyclopropenone sensitization with weekly scalp DPC. The input for sequencing was whole blood, taken in connection with sensitization to the hapten diphenylcyclopropenone (DPC). The receptors come from a woman under 30 with alopecia areata. Some clones in this sample may be carry-over from other donors' samples.

This clonotype was observed a handful of times. J is TRBJ1-1 and V is TRBV5-4; 9 bases line up with TRBD1. The CDR3 sequence is 16 residues long. Germline V gives CDR1 SGHNT, CDR2 YYREEE (reference sequence). The V gene end was trimmed by 3 bases and the J gene end by 4 bases; junction bases not matched to a gene: 10. The CDR3 DNA follows: TGTGCCAGCAGCTGGGGACAGGGAACGTCGGGCACTGAAGCTTTCTTT. Amino acids: CASSWGQGTSGTEAFF.

A few counts support this clonotype. The chain recombines TRBV20-1 with TRBJ1-2; TRBD1 is a possible D gene (5 bases). This CDR3 is 13 amino acids long. Trimming removed 3 bases from V and 4 bases from J, with 12 bases in between. Germline CDR1 DFQATT, CDR2 SNEGSKA (reference sequence). CDR3 loop: CSASGRGTYGYTF. CDR3 bases: TGCAGTGCTAGTGGTCGGGGGACCTATGGCTACACCTTC.